This T cell receptor beta chain was documented in a study of cytomegalovirus exposure and HLA in healthy donors. This clone has just a few counts. Its antigen remains unknown. Points from the study as a whole: Solely CMV serostatus was available to characterize immune exposure.

Primers: 60 Vbeta forward and 13 Jbeta reverse. The method was immunoSEQ multiplex PCR; TCRdb's version includes in-frame clones alone and lacks a portion of them. The sample records 100,000 to 150,000 clones, about 80% being singletons. The germline CDR1 and CDR2 sequences are MNHNY and SVGAGI (reference sequence). V dropped 0 bases and J dropped 1 base, with 6 bases sitting between them. The CDR3 totals 14 residues. The chain couples TRBV6-6 to TRBJ1-1; unclear D gene. The clonotype originates from a man aged 30 to 39 in good health and CMV-seropositive. Sequencing was carried out using PBMCs. Written as DNA, the CDR3 is TGTGCCAGCAGTTACTCGAGGGCGAACACTGAAGCTTTCTTT. It is translated as CASSYSRANTEAFF.